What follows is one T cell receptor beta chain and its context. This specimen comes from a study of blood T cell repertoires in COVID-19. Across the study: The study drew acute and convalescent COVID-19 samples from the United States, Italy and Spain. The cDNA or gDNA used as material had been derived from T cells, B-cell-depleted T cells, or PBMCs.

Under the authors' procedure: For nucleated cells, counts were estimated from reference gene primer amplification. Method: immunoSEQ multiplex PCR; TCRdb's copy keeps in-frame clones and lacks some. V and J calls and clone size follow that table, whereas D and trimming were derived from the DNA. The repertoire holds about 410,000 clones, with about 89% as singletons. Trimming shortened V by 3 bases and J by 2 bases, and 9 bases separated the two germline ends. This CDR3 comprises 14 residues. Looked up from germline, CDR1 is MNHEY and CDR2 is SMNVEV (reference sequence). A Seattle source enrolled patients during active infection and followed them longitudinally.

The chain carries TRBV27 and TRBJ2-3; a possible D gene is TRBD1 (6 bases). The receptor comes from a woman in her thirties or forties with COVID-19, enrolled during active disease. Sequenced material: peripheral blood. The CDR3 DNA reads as TGTGCCAGCAGTTTCCGACAGGCCACAGATACGCAGTATTTT. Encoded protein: CASSFRQATDTQYF.